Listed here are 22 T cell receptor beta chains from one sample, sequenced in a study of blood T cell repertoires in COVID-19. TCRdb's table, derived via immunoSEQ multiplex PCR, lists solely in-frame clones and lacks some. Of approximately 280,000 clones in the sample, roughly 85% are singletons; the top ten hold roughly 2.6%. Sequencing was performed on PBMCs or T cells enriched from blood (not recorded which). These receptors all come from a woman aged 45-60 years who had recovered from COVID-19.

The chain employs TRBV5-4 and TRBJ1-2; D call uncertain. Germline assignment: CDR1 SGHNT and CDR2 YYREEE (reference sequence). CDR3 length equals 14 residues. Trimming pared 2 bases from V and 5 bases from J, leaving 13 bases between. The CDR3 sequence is CASSFSRTEYGYTF. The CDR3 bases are TGTGCCAGCAGCTTTTCGCGGACTGAATATGGCTACACCTTC.

CDR3 DNA: TGTGCCAGCAGCCCAAGGGGAGGACGGGGCTTTTTAACAGATACGCAGTATTTT. It is translated as CASSPRGGRGFLTDTQYF. The rearrangement uses TRBV7-2 and TRBJ2-3; a possible D gene is TRBD2 (6 bases). Germline lookup yields CDR1 SGHTA and CDR2 FQGNSA. The CDR3 extends over 18 amino acids. Trimming stripped 5 bases from V and 3 bases from J, with 24 bases between. The full variable domain, with the rest looked up from reference TRBV7-2 and TRBJ2-3, is GAGVSQSPSNKVTEKGKDVELRCDPISGHTALYWYRQSLGQGLEFLIYFQGNSAPDKSGLPSDRFSAERTGGSVSTLTIQRTQQEDSAVYLCASSPRGGRGFLTDTQYFGPGTRLTVL.

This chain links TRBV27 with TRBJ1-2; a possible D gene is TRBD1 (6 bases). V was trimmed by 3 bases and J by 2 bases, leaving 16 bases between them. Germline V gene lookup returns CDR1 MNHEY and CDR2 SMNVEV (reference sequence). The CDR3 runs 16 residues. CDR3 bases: TGTGCCAGCAGTTTTATACAGGGCCCATCCAACTATGGCTACACCTTC. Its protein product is CASSFIQGPSNYGYTF.

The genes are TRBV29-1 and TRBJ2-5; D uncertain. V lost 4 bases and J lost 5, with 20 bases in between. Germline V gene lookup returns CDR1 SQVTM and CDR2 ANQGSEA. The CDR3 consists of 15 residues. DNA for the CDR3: TGCAGCGTTGGCCCTGAGAGCGTGACTTGGGAGACCCAGTACTTC. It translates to CSVGPESVTWETQYF.

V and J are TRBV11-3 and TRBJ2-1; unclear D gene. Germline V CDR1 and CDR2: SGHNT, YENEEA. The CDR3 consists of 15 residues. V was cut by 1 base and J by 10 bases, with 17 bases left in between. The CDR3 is CASSLGGGGSQEQFF. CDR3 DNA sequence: TGTGCCAGCAGCTTAGGAGGTGGTGGCAGCCAAGAGCAGTTCTTC. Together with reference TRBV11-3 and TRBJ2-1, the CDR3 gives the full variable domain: EAGVVQSPRYKIIEKKQPVAFWCNPISGHNTLYWYLQNLGQGPELLIRYENEEAVDDSQLPKDRFSAERLKGVDSTLKIQPAELGDSAVYLCASSLGGGGSQEQFFGPGTRLTVL.

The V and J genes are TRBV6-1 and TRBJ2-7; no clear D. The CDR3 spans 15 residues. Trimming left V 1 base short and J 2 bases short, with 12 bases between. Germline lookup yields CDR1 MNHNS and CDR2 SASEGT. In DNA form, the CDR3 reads TGTGCCAGCAGTGAAGTAGGCAGGTCCCCCTACGAGCAGTACTTC. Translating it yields CASSEVGRSPYEQYF.

CDR3 protein: CAWSSIKDRGRRAGNTIYF. CDR3 bases: TGTGCCTGGAGTTCAATCAAGGACAGGGGCCGGAGGGCTGGAAACACCATATATTTT. This sequence joins TRBV30 and TRBJ1-3; 9 nucleotides line up with TRBD1. The V gene end was trimmed by 2 bases and the J gene end by 2 bases; junction bases not matched to a gene: 16. Germline values: CDR1 GTSNPN, CDR2 SVGIG (reference sequence). This CDR3 is built from 19 residues.

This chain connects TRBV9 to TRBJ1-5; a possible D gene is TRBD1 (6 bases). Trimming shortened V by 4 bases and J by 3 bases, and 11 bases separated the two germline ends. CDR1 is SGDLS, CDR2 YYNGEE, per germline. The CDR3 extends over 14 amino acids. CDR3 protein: CASSPGTNNQPQHF. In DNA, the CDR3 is TGTGCCAGCAGCCCCGGGACAAACAATCAGCCCCAGCATTTT.

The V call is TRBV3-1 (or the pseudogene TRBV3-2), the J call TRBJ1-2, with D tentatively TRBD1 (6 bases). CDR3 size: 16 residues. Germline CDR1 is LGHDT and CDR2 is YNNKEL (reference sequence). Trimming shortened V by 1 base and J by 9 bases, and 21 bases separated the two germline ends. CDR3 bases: TGTGCCAGCAGCCAAGCGCCGGGACATCCGACGCGCAGCTACACCTTC. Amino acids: CASSQAPGHPTRSYTF.

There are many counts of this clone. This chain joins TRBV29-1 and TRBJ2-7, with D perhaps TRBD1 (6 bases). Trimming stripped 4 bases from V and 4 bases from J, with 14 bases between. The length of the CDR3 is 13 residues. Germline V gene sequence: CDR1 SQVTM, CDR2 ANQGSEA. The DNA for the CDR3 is TGCAGCGTTGGAGGAAGCGGACAGTACGAGCAGTACTTC. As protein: CSVGGSGQYEQYF.

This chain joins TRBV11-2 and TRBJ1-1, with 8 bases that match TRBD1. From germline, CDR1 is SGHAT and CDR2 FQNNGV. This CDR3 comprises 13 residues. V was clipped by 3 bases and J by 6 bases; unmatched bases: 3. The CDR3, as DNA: TGTGCCAGCAGCTTGGACAGGGCGCCTGAAGCTTTCTTT. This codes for CASSLDRAPEAFF.

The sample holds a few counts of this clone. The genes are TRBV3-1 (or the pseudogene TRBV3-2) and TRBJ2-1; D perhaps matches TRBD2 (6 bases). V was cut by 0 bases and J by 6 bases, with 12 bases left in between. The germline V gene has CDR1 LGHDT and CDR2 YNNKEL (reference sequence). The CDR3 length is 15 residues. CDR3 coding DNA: TGTGCCAGCAGCCAAGACGGGGGTAGTTCCAATGAGCAGTTCTTC. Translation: CASSQDGGSSNEQFF.

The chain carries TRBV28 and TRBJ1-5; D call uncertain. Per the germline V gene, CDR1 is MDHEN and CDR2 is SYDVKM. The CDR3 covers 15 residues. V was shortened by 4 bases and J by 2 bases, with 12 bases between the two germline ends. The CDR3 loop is CASSYYSRGNQPQHF. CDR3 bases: TGTGCCAGCAGTTATTACAGCCGTGGCAATCAGCCCCAGCATTTT.

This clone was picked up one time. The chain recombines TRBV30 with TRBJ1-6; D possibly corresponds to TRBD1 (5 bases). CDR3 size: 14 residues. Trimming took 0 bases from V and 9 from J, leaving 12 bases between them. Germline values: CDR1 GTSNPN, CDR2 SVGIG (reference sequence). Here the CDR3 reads CAWSVGLGGSPLHF. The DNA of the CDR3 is TGTGCCTGGAGTGTGGGACTGGGGGGTTCACCCCTCCACTTT.

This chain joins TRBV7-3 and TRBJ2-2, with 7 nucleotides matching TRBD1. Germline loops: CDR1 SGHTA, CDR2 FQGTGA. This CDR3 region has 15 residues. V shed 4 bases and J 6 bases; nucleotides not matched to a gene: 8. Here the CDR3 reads CASSSITGAAGELFF. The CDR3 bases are TGTGCCAGCAGCTCCATAACAGGGGCGGCCGGGGAGCTGTTTTTT. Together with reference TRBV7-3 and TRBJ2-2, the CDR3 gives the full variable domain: GAGVSQTPSNKVTEKGKYVELRCDPISGHTALYWYRQSLGQGPEFLIYFQGTGAADDSGLPNDRFFAVRPEGSVSTLKIQRTERGDSAVYLCASSSITGAAGELFFGEGSRLTVL.

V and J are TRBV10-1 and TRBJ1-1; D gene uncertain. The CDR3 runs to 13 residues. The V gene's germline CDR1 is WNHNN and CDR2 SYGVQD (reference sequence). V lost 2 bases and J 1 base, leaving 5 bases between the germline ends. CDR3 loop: CASSEMRNTEAFF. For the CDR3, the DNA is TGCGCCAGCAGTGAGATGAGGAACACTGAAGCTTTCTTT.

CDR3 region: CASRTGDLPPATPLHF. CDR3 sequence (DNA): TGTGCCAGCAGGACAGGGGATCTCCCGCCCGCGACACCCCTCCACTTT. The chain carries TRBV19 and TRBJ1-6; 9 nucleotides match TRBD1. CDR3 length: 16 residues. Unmatched junction bases numbered 17, after V lost 9 bases and J lost 11 bases. CDR1 is LNHDA and CDR2 is SQIVND in the germline V gene (reference sequence). The full variable domain, completed using reference TRBV19 and TRBJ1-6, is DGGITQSPKYLFRKEGQNVTLSCEQNLNHDAMYWYRQDPGQGLRLIYYSQIVNDFQKGDIAEGYSVSREKKESFPLTVTSAQKNPTAFYLCASRTGDLPPATPLHFGNGTRLTVT.

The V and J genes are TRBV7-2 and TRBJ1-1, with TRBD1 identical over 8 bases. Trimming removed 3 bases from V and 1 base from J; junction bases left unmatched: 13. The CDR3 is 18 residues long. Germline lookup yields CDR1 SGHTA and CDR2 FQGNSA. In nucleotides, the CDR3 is TGTGCCAGCAGCTTCCGGATCCCGGACAGGGTTGGGAACACTGAAGCTTTCTTT. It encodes CASSFRIPDRVGNTEAFF.

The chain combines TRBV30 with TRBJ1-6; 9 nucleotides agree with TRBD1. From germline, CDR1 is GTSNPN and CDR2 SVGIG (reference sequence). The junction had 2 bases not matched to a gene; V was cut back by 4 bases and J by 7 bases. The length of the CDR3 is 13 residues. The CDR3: CAWIDRGNSPLHF. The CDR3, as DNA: TGTGCCTGGATAGACAGGGGGAATTCACCCCTCCACTTT.

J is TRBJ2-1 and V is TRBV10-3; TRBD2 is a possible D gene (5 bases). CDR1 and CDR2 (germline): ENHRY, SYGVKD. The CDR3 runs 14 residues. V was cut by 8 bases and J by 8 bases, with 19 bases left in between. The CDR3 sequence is CAISTRADGDEQFF. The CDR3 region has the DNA TGTGCCATCTCAACTAGGGCCGACGGCGATGAGCAGTTCTTC.

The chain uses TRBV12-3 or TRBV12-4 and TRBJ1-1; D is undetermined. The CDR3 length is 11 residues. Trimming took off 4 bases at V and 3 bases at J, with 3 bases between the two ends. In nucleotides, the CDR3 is TGTGCCAGCAGTTCTTACACTGAAGCTTTCTTT. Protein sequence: CASSSYTEAFF.

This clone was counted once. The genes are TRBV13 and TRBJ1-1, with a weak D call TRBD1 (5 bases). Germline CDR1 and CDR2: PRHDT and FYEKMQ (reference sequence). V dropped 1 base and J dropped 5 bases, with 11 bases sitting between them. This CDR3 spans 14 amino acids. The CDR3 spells CASSLVRVRTEAFF. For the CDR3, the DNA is TGTGCCAGCAGCTTAGTCAGGGTTAGGACTGAAGCTTTCTTT. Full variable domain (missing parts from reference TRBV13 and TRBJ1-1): AAGVIQSPRHLIKEKRETATLKCYPIPRHDTVYWYQQGPGQDPQFLISFYEKMQSDKGSIPDRFSAQQFSDYHSELNMSSLELGDSALYFCASSLVRVRTEAFFGQGTRLTVV.